A selection of T cell receptor beta chains follows, all from one sample in a study of blood T cell repertoires in COVID-19. The protocol was immunoSEQ multiplex PCR, while the TCRdb copy is restricted to in-frame clones and leaves out a portion. This sample has some 200,000 clones, with about four fifths found just once. Sequencing used PBMCs or T cells enriched from blood (not recorded which). The origin of the receptors is a woman in her 50s who had been exposed to COVID-19. The conserved cysteine and the conserved F or W are not part of the CDR3 here.

v_gene	j_gene	CDR3aa
TRBV9	TRBJ1-2	ASSGGAGTTYDGYT
TRBV23-1	TRBJ2-5	ASTPRDRETQY
TRBV12-3/TRBV12-4	TRBJ1-1	ASSRGLEAF
TRBV5-1	TRBJ2-7	ASSQRQEQY
TRBV6-5	TRBJ1-3	ASSYLQGNSGNTIY
TRBV5-4	TRBJ2-3	ASSSGLTSTDTQY
TRBV9	TRBJ1-1	ASSPLVRLNTEAF
TRBV10-1	TRBJ1-2	ASSGGGNYGYT
TRBV7-9	TRBJ2-1	ASSSSLSHNEQF
TRBV9	TRBJ2-5	ASSVVPAGGQETQY